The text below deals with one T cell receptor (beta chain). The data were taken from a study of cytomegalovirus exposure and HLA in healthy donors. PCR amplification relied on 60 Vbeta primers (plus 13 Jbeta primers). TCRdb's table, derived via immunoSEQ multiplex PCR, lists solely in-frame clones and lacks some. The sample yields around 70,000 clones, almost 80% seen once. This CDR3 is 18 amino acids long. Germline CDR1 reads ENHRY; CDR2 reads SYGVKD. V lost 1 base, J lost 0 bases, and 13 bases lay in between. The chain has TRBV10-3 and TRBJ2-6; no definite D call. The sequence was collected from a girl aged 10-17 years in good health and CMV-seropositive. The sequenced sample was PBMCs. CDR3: CAISELDYANSGANVLTF. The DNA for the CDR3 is TGTGCCATCAGTGAGTTAGATTACGCAAACTCTGGGGCCAACGTCCTGACTTTC.